This TCR beta chain was recovered during a study of blood T cell repertoires in COVID-19. Study details: Samples representing acute and convalescent COVID-19 were sourced from the United States, Italy and Spain. The analysed material was cDNA or gDNA that came from T cells, B-cell-depleted T cells, or PBMCs.

This CDR3 spans 17 amino acids. The junction had 13 bases not matched to a gene; V was cut back by 3 bases and J by 5 bases. Germline V gene lookup returns CDR1 MNHEY and CDR2 SMNVEV (reference sequence). Original data processing: It was from reference gene primer amplification that nucleated cell counts were estimated. Some clones are missing from TCRdb's copy, which holds only in-frame ones; the method was immunoSEQ multiplex PCR. D and trimming were read from the DNA, whereas the V and J calls and clone size are those reported in that table. The sample consists of 150,000 or so clones, approximately 82% of them appearing once.

V and J are TRBV27 and TRBJ2-3; TRBD2 agrees at 8 bases. The source is a man between 65 and 85 years old who had recovered from COVID-19. The material sequenced was peripheral blood. The CDR3 coding sequence is TGTGCCAGCAGTTTTTCCGGGAGGGCACGAGGCCAAGATACGCAGTATTTT. Its protein is CASSFSGRARGQDTQYF.